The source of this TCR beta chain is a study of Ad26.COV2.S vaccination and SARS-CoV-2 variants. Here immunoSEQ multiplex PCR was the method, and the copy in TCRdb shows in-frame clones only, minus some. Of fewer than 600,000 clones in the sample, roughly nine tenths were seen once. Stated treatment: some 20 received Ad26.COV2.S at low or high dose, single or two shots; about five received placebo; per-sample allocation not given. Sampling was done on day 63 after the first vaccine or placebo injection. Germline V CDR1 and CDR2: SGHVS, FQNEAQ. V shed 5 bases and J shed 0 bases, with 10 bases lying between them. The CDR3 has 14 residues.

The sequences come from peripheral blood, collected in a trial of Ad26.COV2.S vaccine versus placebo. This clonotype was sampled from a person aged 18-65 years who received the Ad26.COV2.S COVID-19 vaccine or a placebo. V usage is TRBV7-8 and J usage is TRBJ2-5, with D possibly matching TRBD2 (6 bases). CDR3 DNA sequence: TGTGCCAGCAGCCCCGGGGGTAACCAAGAGACCCAGTACTTC. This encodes CASSPGGNQETQYF.